This T cell receptor beta chain was found in a study of blood T cell repertoires in COVID-19. Study information: Samples came from the United States, Italy and Spain, spanning acute and convalescent COVID-19.

This clone showed up just once. CDR1 and CDR2 (germline): SQVTM, ANQGSEA. The germline V and J ends were trimmed by 6 bases and 3 bases, with 14 bases remaining between them. The CDR3 totals 13 residues. In the source study's methods: Using reference gene primer amplification, nucleated cell counts were estimated. The protocol was immunoSEQ multiplex PCR, while the TCRdb copy is restricted to in-frame clones and leaves out a portion. V and J calls and clone size are given by that table; D and trimming were obtained from the DNA. This table has around 330,000 clones, 87% appearing once. Participants spanned ages about 18 to 95 years and resided in about 25 US areas. Either two negative PCRs, clearance, or symptom resolution qualified Cohort 3 donors as recovered.

The sample consisted of PBMCs or T cells enriched from blood (not recorded which). This TCR came from a woman younger than 30 who had recovered from COVID-19. The V call is TRBV29-1, the J call TRBJ1-1; D call uncertain. The DNA of the CDR3 is TGCAGCGTCGAGGGCATGGCGGACACTGAAGCTTTCTTT. Encoded protein: CSVEGMADTEAFF.